This entry is about one T cell receptor (beta chain). These data belong to a study of cytomegalovirus exposure and HLA in healthy donors. Researchers ran the PCR with 60 Vbeta and 13 Jbeta primers. Clones were read by immunoSEQ multiplex PCR, and TCRdb kept only the in-frame ones, dropping some. This table holds 80,000 to 100,000 clones, roughly 70% found once. J was trimmed by 7 bases and V by 1 base; bases with no gene match: 5. The CDR3 spans 14 residues. Germline V gene lookup returns CDR1 SGHNT and CDR2 YYREEE (reference sequence). J is TRBJ1-1 and V is TRBV5-4, with 9 bases fitting TRBD1. The receptor comes from a man younger than 45 in good health and CMV-seropositive. Material for sequencing was PBMCs. The CDR3, as DNA: TGTGCCAGCAGCTTGCCGACAGGGGGAAATGAAGCTTTCTTT. Amino acids: CASSLPTGGNEAFF.